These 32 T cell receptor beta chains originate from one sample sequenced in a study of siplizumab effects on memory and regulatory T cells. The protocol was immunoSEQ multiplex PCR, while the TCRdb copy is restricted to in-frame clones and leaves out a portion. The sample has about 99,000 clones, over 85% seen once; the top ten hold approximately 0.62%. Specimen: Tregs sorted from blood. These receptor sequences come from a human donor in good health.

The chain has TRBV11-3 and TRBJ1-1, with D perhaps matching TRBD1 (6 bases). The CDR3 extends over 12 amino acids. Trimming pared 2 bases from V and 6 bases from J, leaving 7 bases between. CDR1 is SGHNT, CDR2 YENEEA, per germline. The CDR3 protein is CASSLSGAEAFF. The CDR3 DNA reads TGTGCCAGCAGCTTATCAGGGGCTGAAGCTTTCTTT.

The CDR3 is CASSHSPGTGGNEQYF. CDR3 nucleotide sequence: TGTGCCAGCAGCCACTCTCCTGGGACAGGGGGCAACGAGCAGTACTTC. V and J are TRBV7-2 and TRBJ2-7, with TRBD1 matching over 12 bases. CDR1 is SGHTA and CDR2 is FQGNSA in the germline V gene. The CDR3 totals 16 residues. Germline trimming cut 5 bases from V and 5 bases from J; bases unmatched to any gene: 10.

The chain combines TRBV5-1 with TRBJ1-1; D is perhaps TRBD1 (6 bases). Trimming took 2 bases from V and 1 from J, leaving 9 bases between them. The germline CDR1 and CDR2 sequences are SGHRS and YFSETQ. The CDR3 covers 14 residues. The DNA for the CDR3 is TGCGCCAGCAGCTTCGCGGGGGCGAACACTGAAGCTTTCTTT. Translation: CASSFAGANTEAFF.

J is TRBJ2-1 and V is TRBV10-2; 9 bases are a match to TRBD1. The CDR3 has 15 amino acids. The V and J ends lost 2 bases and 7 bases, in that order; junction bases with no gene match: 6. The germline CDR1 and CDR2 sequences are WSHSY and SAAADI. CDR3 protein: CASSEPGQGRNEQFF. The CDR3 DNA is TGCGCCAGCAGTGAGCCGGGACAGGGAAGGAATGAGCAGTTCTTC.

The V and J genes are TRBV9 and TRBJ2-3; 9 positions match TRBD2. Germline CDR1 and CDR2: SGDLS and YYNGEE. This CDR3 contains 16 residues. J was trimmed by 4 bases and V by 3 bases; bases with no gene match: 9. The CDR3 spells CASSAGTSYRPDTQYF. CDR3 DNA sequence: TGTGCCAGCAGCGCCGGGACTAGCTATCGCCCAGATACGCAGTATTTT.

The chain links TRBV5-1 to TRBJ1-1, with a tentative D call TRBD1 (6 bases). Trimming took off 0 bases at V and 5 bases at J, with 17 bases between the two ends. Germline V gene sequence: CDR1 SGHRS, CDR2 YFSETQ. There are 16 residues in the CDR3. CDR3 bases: TGCGCCAGCAGCTTGGGGTTTGGGGGGCCGTGGACTGAAGCTTTCTTT. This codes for CASSLGFGGPWTEAFF.

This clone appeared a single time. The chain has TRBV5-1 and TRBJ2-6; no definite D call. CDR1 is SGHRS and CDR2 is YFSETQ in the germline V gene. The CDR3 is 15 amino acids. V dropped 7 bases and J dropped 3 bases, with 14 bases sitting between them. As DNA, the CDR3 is TGCGCCAGCTTTCGACCGGGTGGTGGGGCCAACGTCCTGACTTTC. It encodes CASFRPGGGANVLTF. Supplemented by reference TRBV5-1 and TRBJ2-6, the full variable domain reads KAGVTQTPRYLIKTRGQQVTLSCSPISGHRSVSWYQQTPGQGLQFLFEYFSETQRNKGNFPGRFSGRQFSNSRSEMNVSTLELGDSALYLCASFRPGGGANVLTFGAGSRLTVL.

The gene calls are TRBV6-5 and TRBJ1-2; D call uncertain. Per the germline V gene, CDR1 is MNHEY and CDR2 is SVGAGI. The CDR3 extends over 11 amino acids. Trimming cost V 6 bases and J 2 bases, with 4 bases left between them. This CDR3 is CASRQNYGYTF. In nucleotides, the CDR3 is TGTGCCAGCAGACAGAACTATGGCTACACCTTC.

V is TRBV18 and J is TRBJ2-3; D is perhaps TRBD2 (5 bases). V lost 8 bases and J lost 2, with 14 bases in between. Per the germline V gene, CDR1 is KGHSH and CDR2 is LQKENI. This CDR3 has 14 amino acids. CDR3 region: CASQRPGSTDTQYF. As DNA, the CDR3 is TGTGCCAGCCAACGACCGGGGTCCACAGATACGCAGTATTTT.

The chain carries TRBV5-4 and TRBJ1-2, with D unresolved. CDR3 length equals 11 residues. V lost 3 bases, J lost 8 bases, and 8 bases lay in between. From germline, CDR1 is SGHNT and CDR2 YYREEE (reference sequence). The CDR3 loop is CASSSSRGYTF. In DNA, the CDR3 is TGTGCCAGCAGCTCCTCTAGAGGCTACACCTTC.

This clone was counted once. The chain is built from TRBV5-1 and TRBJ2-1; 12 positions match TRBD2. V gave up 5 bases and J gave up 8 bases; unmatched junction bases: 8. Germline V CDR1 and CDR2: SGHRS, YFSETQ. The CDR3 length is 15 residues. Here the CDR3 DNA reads TGCGCCAGCAGGGAGCTAGCGGGAGGGCCCTATGAGCAGTTCTTC. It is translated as CASRELAGGPYEQFF.

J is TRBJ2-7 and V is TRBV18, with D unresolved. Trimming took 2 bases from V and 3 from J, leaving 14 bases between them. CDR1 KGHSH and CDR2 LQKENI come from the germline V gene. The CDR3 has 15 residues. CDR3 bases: TGTGCCAGCTCACCAGTGCCAAGAAAACACTACGAGCAGTACTTC. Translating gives CASSPVPRKHYEQYF. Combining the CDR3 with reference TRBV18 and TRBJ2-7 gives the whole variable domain NAGVMQNPRHLVRRRGQEARLRCSPMKGHSHVYWYRQLPEEGLKFMVYLQKENIIDESGMPKERFSAEFPKEGPSILRIQQVVRGDSAAYFCASSPVPRKHYEQYFGPGTRLTVT.

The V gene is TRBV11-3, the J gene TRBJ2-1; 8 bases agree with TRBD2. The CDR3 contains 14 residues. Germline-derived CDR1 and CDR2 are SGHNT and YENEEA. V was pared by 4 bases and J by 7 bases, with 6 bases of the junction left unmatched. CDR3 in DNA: TGTGCCAGCAGCTGGGGGCCGGGAGGGAATGAGCAGTTCTTC. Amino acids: CASSWGPGGNEQFF.

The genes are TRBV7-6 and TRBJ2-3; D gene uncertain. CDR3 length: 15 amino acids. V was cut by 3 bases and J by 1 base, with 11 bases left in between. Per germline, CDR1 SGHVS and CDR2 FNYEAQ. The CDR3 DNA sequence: TGTGCCAGCAGCTTTCGGGCGTCTGGCACAGATACGCAGTATTTT. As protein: CASSFRASGTDTQYF. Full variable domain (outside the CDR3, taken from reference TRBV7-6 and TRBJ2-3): GAGVSQSPRYKVTKRGQDVALRCDPISGHVSLYWYRQALGQGPEFLTYFNYEAQQDKSGLPNDRFSAERPEGSISTLTIQRTEQRDSAMYRCASSFRASGTDTQYFGPGTRLTVL.

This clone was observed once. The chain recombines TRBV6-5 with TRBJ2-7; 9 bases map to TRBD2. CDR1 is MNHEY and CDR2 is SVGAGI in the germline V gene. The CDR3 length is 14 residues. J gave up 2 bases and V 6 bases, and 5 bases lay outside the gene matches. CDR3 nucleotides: TGTGCCAGCAGCAGCGGGGGGCCAACCTACGAGCAGTACTTC. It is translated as CASSSGGPTYEQYF.

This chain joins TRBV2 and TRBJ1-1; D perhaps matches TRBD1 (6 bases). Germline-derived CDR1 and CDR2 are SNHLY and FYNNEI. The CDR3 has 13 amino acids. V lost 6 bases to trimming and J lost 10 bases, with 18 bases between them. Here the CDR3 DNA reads TGTGCCAGCAGGGACAGTCGGGGTTGGGTAGCTTTCTTT. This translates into CASRDSRGWVAFF.

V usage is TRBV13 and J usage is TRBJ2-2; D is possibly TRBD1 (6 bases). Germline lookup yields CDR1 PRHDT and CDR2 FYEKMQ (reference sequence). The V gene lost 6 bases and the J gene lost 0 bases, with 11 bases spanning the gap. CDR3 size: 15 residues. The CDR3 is CASRGTTTNTGELFF. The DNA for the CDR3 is TGTGCCAGCAGGGGGACAACTACGAACACCGGGGAGCTGTTTTTT.

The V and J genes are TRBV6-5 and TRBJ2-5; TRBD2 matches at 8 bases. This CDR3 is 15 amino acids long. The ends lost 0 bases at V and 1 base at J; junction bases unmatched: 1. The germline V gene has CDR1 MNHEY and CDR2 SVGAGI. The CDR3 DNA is TGTGCCAGCAGTTACTCTAGCGGGGTCCAAGAGACCCAGTACTTC. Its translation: CASSYSSGVQETQYF.

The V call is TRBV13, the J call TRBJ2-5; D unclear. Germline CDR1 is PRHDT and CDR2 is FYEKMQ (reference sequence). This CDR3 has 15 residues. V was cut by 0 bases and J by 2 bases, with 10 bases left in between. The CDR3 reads CASSLGAALQETQYF. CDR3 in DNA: TGTGCCAGCAGCTTAGGCGCTGCCCTACAAGAGACCCAGTACTTC.

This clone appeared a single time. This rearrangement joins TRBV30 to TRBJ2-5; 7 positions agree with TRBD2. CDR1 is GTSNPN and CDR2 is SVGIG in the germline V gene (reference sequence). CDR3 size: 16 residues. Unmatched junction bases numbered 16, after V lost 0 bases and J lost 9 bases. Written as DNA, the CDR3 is TGTGCCTGGAGTGTTCAGGGTCTAGCCATGGGGGGGGCCCAGTACTTC. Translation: CAWSVQGLAMGGAQYF. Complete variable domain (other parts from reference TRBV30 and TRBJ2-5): SQTIHQWPATLVQPVGSPLSLECTVEGTSNPNLYWYRQAAGRGLQLLFYSVGIGQISSEVPQNLSASRPQDRQFILSSKKLLLSDSGFYLCAWSVQGLAMGGAQYFGPGTRLLVL.

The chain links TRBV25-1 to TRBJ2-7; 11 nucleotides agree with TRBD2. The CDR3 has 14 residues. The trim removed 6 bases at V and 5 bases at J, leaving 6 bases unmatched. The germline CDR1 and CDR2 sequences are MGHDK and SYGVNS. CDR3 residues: CASRASGGFHEQYF. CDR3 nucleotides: TGTGCCAGCAGGGCTAGCGGGGGGTTCCACGAGCAGTACTTC.

Written as DNA, the CDR3 is TGCGCCAGCAGCCGAGGGGGCCTTCCTTTCTTT. Residues: CASSRGGLPFF. The genes are TRBV4-1 and TRBJ1-1, with 7 bases that match TRBD1. The CDR3 runs to 11 residues. Per the germline V gene, CDR1 is MGHRA and CDR2 is YSYEKL. The trim removed 4 bases at V and 12 bases at J, leaving 5 bases unmatched.

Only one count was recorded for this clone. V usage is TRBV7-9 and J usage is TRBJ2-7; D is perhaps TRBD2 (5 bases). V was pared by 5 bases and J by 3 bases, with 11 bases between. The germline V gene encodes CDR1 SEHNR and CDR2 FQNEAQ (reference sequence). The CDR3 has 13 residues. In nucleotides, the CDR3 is TGTGCCAGCAGCCCCACGGGGAGCTACGAGCAGTACTTC. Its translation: CASSPTGSYEQYF. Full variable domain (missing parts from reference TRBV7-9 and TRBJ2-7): DTGVSQNPRHKITKRGQNVTFRCDPISEHNRLYWYRQTLGQGPEFLTYFQNEAQLEKSRLLSDRFSAERPKGSFSTLEIQRTEQGDSAMYLCASSPTGSYEQYFGPGTRLTVT.

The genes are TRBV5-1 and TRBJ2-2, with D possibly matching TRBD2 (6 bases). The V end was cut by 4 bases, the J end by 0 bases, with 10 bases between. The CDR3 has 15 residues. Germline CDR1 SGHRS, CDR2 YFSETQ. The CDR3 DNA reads TGCGCCAGCAGCCCCGGGACTTCGAACACCGGGGAGCTGTTTTTT. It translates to CASSPGTSNTGELFF.

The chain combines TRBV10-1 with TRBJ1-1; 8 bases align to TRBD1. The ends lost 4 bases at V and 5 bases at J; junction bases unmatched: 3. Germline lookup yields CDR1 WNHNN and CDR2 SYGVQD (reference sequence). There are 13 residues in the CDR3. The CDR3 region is CASSARTGTEAFF. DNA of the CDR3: TGCGCCAGCAGTGCCCGGACAGGGACTGAAGCTTTCTTT.

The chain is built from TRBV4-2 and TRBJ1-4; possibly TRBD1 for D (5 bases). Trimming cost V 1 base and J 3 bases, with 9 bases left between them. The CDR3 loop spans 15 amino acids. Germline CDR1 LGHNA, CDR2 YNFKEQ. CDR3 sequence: CASSQVLGANEKLFF. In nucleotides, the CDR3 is TGTGCCAGCAGCCAAGTCCTGGGGGCTAATGAAAAACTGTTTTTT.

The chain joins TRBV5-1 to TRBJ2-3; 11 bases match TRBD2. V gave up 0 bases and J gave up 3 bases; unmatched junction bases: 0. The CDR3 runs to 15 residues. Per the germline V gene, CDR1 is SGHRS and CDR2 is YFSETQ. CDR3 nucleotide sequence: TGCGCCAGCAGCTTGGGACTAGCGGGGACAGATACGCAGTATTTT. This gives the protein CASSLGLAGTDTQYF. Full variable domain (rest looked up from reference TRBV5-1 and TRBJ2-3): KAGVTQTPRYLIKTRGQQVTLSCSPISGHRSVSWYQQTPGQGLQFLFEYFSETQRNKGNFPGRFSGRQFSNSRSEMNVSTLELGDSALYLCASSLGLAGTDTQYFGPGTRLTVL.

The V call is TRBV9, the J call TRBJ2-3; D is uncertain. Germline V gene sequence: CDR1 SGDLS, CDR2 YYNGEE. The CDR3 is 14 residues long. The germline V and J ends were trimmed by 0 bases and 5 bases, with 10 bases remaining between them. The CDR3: CASSVDPTLDTQYF. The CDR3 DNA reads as TGTGCCAGCAGCGTAGATCCTACGCTAGATACGCAGTATTTT. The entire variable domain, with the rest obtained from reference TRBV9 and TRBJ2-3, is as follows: DSGVTQTPKHLITATGQRVTLRCSPRSGDLSVYWYQQSLDQGLQFLIQYYNGEERAKGNILERFSAQQFPDLHSELNLSSLELGDSALYFCASSVDPTLDTQYFGPGTRLTVL.

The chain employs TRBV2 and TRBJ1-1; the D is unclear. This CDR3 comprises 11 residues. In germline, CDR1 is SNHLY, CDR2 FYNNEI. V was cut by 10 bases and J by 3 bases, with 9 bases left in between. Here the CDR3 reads CAKVRDTEAFF. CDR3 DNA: TGTGCCAAAGTGCGTGACACTGAAGCTTTCTTT.

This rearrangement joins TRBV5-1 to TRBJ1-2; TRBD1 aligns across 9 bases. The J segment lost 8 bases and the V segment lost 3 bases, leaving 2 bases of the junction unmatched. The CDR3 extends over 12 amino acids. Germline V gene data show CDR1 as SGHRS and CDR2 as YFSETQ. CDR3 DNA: TGCGCCAGCAGCTCGGGGACAGGGGGCTACACCTTC. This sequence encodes CASSSGTGGYTF.

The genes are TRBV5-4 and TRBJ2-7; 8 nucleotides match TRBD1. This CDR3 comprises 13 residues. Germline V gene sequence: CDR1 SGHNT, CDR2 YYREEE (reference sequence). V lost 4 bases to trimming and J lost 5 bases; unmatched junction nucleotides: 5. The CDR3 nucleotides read TGTGCCAGCAGCCCGGGACAGGACCACGAGCAGTACTTC. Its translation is CASSPGQDHEQYF.

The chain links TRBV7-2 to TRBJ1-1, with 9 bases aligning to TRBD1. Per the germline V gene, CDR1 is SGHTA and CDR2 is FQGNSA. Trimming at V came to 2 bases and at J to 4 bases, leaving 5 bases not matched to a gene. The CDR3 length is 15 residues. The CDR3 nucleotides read TGTGCCAGCAGCTTACGCAGGGACAGGGTCACTGAAGCTTTCTTT. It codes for CASSLRRDRVTEAFF. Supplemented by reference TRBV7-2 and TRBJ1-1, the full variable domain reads GAGVSQSPSNKVTEKGKDVELRCDPISGHTALYWYRQSLGQGLEFLIYFQGNSAPDKSGLPSDRFSAERTGGSVSTLTIQRTQQEDSAVYLCASSLRRDRVTEAFFGQGTRLTVV.